The 21 T cell receptor beta chains presented below share a single source sample, sequenced in a study of T cell changes during pregnancy in multiple sclerosis. The method was immunoSEQ multiplex PCR; TCRdb's version includes in-frame clones alone and lacks a portion of them. The sample gives about 59,000 clones, 80% to 95% of which show up once; around 2.8% is in the top ten. The sequences come from peripheral blood, collected in the third trimester of pregnancy. All receptors derive from a female donor in good health, enrolled as a control in a pregnancy study.

This clone was seen a few times. The chain carries TRBV18 and TRBJ2-1; TRBD2 agrees at 9 bases. Looked up from germline, CDR1 is KGHSH and CDR2 is LQKENI. Germline trimming cut 2 bases from V and 3 bases from J; bases unmatched to any gene: 5. The CDR3 sequence is 16 residues long. CDR3 protein: CASSPFGSGSYNEQFF. As DNA, the CDR3 is TGTGCCAGCTCACCATTCGGTAGCGGGAGCTACAATGAGCAGTTCTTC.

This chain uses TRBV7-9 with TRBJ2-3; the D is unclear. Germline CDR1 SEHNR, CDR2 FQNEAQ (reference sequence). V lost 4 bases to trimming and J lost 0 bases, with 17 bases between them. The CDR3 runs to 17 residues. CDR3 sequence: CASSSSGGRSSTDTQYF. The CDR3 DNA follows: TGTGCCAGCAGCTCCTCGGGTGGTAGGAGTAGCACAGATACGCAGTATTTT. Complete variable domain (other parts from reference TRBV7-9 and TRBJ2-3): DTGVSQNPRHKITKRGQNVTFRCDPISEHNRLYWYRQTLGQGPEFLTYFQNEAQLEKSRLLSDRFSAERPKGSFSTLEIQRTEQGDSAMYLCASSSSGGRSSTDTQYFGPGTRLTVL.

This chain connects TRBV20-1 to TRBJ1-3; TRBD1 might be the D (5 bases). The CDR3 totals 11 residues. CDR1 and CDR2 (germline): DFQATT, SNEGSKA (reference sequence). Trimming took 8 bases from V and 2 from J, leaving 7 bases between them. CDR3 bases: TGCAGTCCGACAGCTGGAAACACCATATATTTT. This sequence encodes CSPTAGNTIYF.

The chain couples TRBV12-5 to TRBJ2-7; TRBD1 agrees at 9 bases. The CDR3 is 13 residues long. CDR1 and CDR2 (germline): LGHNT, FRNRAP. Germline trimming cut 6 bases from V and 2 bases from J; bases unmatched to any gene: 2. The CDR3 loop reads CASGRDRAYEQYF. DNA for the CDR3: TGTGCTAGTGGCCGGGACAGGGCCTACGAGCAGTACTTC.

The chain recombines TRBV5-5 with TRBJ2-3; 12 bases are a match to TRBD2. Germline V gene lookup returns CDR1 SGHKS and CDR2 YYEKEE (reference sequence). This CDR3 has 16 residues. The J segment lost 3 bases and the V segment lost 3 bases, leaving 5 bases of the junction unmatched. CDR3 sequence: CASSSGTSGRTDTQYF. The CDR3 nucleotides read TGTGCCAGCAGCTCCGGAACTAGCGGGAGGACAGATACGCAGTATTTT.

This chain connects TRBV19 to TRBJ1-2; 9 positions match TRBD1. The CDR3 contains 14 residues. Germline V gene data show CDR1 as LNHDA and CDR2 as SQIVND (reference sequence). Trimming at V came to 5 bases and at J to 1 base, leaving 2 bases not matched to a gene. CDR3: CASSGTGINYGYTF. The CDR3 nucleotides are TGTGCCAGTAGTGGGACAGGGATTAACTATGGCTACACCTTC.

The rearrangement uses TRBV27 and TRBJ2-1; TRBD1 aligns across 11 bases. CDR1 and CDR2 (germline): MNHEY, SMNVEV (reference sequence). The V segment lost 5 bases and the J segment 5 bases; nucleotides outside the gene matches: 5. The length of the CDR3 is 15 residues. Written as DNA, the CDR3 is TGTGCCAGCAGTCAAGCGGGACAGGGGGACAATGAGCAGTTCTTC. It specifies CASSQAGQGDNEQFF.

The chain is built from TRBV4-2 and TRBJ2-1; D gene uncertain. V lost 1 base, J lost 8 bases, and 3 bases lay in between. There are 11 residues in the CDR3. Germline values: CDR1 LGHNA, CDR2 YNFKEQ. The CDR3 reads CASSQVDEQFF. As DNA, the CDR3 is TGTGCCAGCAGCCAAGTCGATGAGCAGTTCTTC.

The rearrangement joins TRBV28 to TRBJ1-2; no clear D. Germline CDR1 is MDHEN and CDR2 is SYDVKM. Trimming stripped 5 bases from V and 5 bases from J, with 9 bases between. The CDR3 is 12 amino acids. The CDR3 bases are TGTGCCAGCAGTCCACGGACTTATGGCTACACCTTC. Amino acids: CASSPRTYGYTF.

The chain links TRBV6-5 to TRBJ2-1; 8 nucleotides align to TRBD1. J lost 8 bases, V lost 4 bases, and 7 bases had no gene match. The CDR3 has 14 residues. Germline V gene lookup returns CDR1 MNHEY and CDR2 SVGAGI. Here the CDR3 reads CASSSRDRHHEQFF. The CDR3 coding sequence is TGTGCCAGCAGTTCCCGGGACAGGCACCATGAGCAGTTCTTC.

V usage is TRBV28 and J usage is TRBJ1-2, with D possibly being TRBD1 (6 bases). This CDR3 contains 16 residues. CDR1 is MDHEN and CDR2 is SYDVKM in the germline V gene. V was pared by 4 bases and J by 4 bases, with 19 bases between. CDR3 bases: TGTGCCAGCAGTTCCCGGGGTGGACAGCTACCCTATGGCTACACCTTC. Translated, it gives CASSSRGGQLPYGYTF.

The V gene is TRBV7-7, the J gene TRBJ2-1; 7 nucleotides match TRBD2. Germline V gene lookup returns CDR1 SSHAT and CDR2 FNYEAQ (reference sequence). The CDR3 runs 17 residues. After removal of 2 bases from V and 0 bases from J, the junction contained 7 bases not matched to a gene. The CDR3 DNA reads TGTGCCAGCAGCTTATCTACCGGGGAGGGCTCCTACAATGAGCAGTTCTTC. This gives the protein CASSLSTGEGSYNEQFF. The variable domain in full, completed from reference TRBV7-7 and TRBJ2-1, reads GAGVSQSPRYKVTKRGQDVTLRCDPISSHATLYWYQQALGQGPEFLTYFNYEAQPDKSGLPSDRFSAERPEGSISTLTIQRTEQRDSAMYRCASSLSTGEGSYNEQFFGPGTRLTVL.

The chain employs TRBV19 and TRBJ1-5, with D possibly TRBD1 on 5 matching bases. CDR1 and CDR2 from the germline V gene are LNHDA and SQIVND (reference sequence). The CDR3 runs 15 residues. V lost 5 bases and J lost 4, with 15 bases in between. The CDR3 here is CASSFRQSPNQPQHF. CDR3 sequence (DNA): TGTGCCAGTAGTTTCCGACAGAGTCCAAATCAGCCCCAGCATTTT.

J is TRBJ2-3 and V is TRBV11-2, with 7 bases that match TRBD2. Germline CDR1 is SGHAT and CDR2 is FQNNGV. V lost 5 bases, J lost 0 bases, and 8 bases stayed unmatched. The CDR3 is 16 amino acids. In nucleotides, the CDR3 is TGTGCCAGCAGCACCCTTCTAGCGGATAGCACAGATACGCAGTATTTT. Amino acid sequence: CASSTLLADSTDTQYF.

The chain uses TRBV9 and TRBJ1-5; no reliable D call. Deletions cut 0 bases from V and 4 bases from J, with 5 bases between. Germline CDR1 is SGDLS and CDR2 is YYNGEE. The CDR3 runs 13 residues. The CDR3 reads CASSVGYNQPQHF. CDR3 DNA: TGTGCCAGCAGCGTAGGCTATAATCAGCCCCAGCATTTT.

The chain couples TRBV14 to TRBJ1-1; D not resolved. CDR3 length: 13 amino acids. Trimming took off 3 bases at V and 4 bases at J, with 9 bases between the two ends. CDR1 SGHDN and CDR2 FVKESK come from the germline V gene. The CDR3 sequence: CASSQLQSTEAFF. The CDR3 DNA reads as TGTGCCAGCAGCCAGCTACAGTCCACTGAAGCTTTCTTT.

Worth noting for this clone: Other DNA sequences of this sample code for an identical CDR3. Here the CDR3 reads CASSVVGQGDGYTF. The CDR3 region has the DNA TGTGCCAGCAGCGTAGTTGGACAGGGTGATGGCTACACCTTC. J is TRBJ1-2 and V is TRBV9; TRBD1 agrees at 8 bases. This CDR3 comprises 14 residues. The germline gives CDR1 SGDLS, CDR2 YYNGEE. The J segment lost 6 bases and the V segment lost 0 bases, leaving 4 bases of the junction unmatched.

The rearrangement uses TRBV7-9 and TRBJ2-1; 9 bases are shared with TRBD2. J lost 6 bases, V lost 2 bases, and 5 bases had no gene match. Germline loops: CDR1 SEHNR, CDR2 FQNEAQ (reference sequence). This CDR3 is built from 15 residues. The CDR3 region is CASSLSSGRTNEQFF. The CDR3 nucleotides are TGTGCCAGCAGCTTAAGTAGCGGGAGAACCAATGAGCAGTTCTTC.

This clone was counted a few times. The chain links TRBV9 to TRBJ2-5; 8 nucleotides match TRBD2. This CDR3 spans 16 amino acids. The ends lost 4 bases at V and 2 bases at J; junction bases unmatched: 10. Germline CDR1 reads SGDLS; CDR2 reads YYNGEE. CDR3 sequence (DNA): TGTGCCAGCAGCCCGCGAGCGGGGGAGGGACAAGAGACCCAGTACTTC. Protein sequence: CASSPRAGEGQETQYF.

The V and J genes are TRBV4-1 and TRBJ1-2; the D is unclear. V shed 0 bases and J shed 4 bases, with 9 bases lying between them. The CDR3 has 14 amino acids. Germline loops: CDR1 MGHRA, CDR2 YSYEKL. CDR3 nucleotide sequence: TGCGCCAGCAGCCAAGATTTAGAAACCTATGGCTACACCTTC. Its translation: CASSQDLETYGYTF.

This chain joins TRBV6-5 and TRBJ2-2, with 8 bases aligning to TRBD1. V lost 5 bases and J lost 4; bases outside the gene matches: 3. Germline loops: CDR1 MNHEY, CDR2 SVGAGI. This CDR3 spans 14 amino acids. CDR3 nucleotide sequence: TGTGCCAGCAGTCCCCAGGGGGCCACCGGGGAGCTGTTTTTT. This encodes CASSPQGATGELFF.